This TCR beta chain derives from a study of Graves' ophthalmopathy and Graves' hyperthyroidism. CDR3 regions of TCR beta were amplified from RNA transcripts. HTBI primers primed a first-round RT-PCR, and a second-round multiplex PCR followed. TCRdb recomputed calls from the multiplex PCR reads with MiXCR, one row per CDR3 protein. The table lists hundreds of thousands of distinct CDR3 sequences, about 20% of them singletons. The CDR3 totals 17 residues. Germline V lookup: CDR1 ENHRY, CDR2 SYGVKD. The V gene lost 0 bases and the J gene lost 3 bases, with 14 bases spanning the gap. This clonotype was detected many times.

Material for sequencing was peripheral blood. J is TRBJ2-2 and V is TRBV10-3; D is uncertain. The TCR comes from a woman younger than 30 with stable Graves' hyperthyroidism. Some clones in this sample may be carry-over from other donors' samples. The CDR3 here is CAISESLRLGDTGELFF. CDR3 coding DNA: TGTGCCATCAGTGAGTCGTTACGCCTTGGGGACACCGGGGAGCTGTTTTTT.